The text below deals with one TCR beta chain. What it binds is unknown. This may come from a read error, since a much larger clone is one base off. There are 12 residues in the CDR3. Per the germline V gene, CDR1 is DFQATT and CDR2 is SNEGSKA (reference sequence). This specimen belongs to a study of glioma-infiltrating T cells. Using RNA template, CDR3s of TCR alpha and beta were amplified with iRepertoire arm-PCR. Tissue mRNA or PBMC total RNA, roughly 90-450 ng, went into one-step reverse transcription and amplification. TCRdb itself ran the multiplex PCR reads through MiXCR, one entry per CDR3 protein. Of 93,000 or so distinct CDR3 sequences listed, around 28% are singletons. Study-wide results and limits: Only very few CDR3 sequences appeared in both tissue and blood. Tissue-blood divergence was below expectation in non-neoplastic patients, above in gliomas.

Material for sequencing was glioma tissue, nonneoplastic brain tissue, or PBMCs (not recorded which). This TCR was sampled from a human donor with low-grade glioma or glioblastoma, undergoing nonglioma brain surgery, or in good health (not recorded which). The genes are TRBV20-1 and TRBJ2-6, with a weak D call TRBD1 (5 bases). CDR3 sequence reads: CSPSSGANVLSF. The CDR3 DNA sequence: TGCAGTCCCTCCTCTGGGGCCAACGTCCTGAGTTTC.